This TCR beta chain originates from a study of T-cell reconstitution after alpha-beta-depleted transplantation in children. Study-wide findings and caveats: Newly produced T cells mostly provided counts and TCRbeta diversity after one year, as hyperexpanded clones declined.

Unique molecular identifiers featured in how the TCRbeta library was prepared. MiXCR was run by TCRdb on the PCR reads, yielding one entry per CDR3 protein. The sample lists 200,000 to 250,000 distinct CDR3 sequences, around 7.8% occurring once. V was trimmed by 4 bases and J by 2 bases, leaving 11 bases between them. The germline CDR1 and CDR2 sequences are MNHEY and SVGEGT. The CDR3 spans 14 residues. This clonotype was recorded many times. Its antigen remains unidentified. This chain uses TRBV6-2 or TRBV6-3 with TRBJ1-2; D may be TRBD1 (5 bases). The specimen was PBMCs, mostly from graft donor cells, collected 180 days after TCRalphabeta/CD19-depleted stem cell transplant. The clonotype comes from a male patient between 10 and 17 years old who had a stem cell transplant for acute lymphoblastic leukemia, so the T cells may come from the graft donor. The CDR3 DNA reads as TGTGCCAGCAGTTTCACACAGGACAACTATGGCTACACCTTC. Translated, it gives CASSFTQDNYGYTF.